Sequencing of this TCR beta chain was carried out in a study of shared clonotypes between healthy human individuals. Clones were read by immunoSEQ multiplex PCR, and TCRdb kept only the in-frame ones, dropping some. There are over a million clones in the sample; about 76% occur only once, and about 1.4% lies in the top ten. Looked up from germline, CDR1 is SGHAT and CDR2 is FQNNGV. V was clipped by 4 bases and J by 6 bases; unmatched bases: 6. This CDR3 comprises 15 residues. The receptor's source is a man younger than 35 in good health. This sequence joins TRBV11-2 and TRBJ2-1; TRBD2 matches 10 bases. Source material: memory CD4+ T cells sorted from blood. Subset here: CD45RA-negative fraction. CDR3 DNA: TGTGCCAGCAGCTACCAGCGGGGGGGCCTCAATGAGCAGTTCTTC. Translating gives CASSYQRGGLNEQFF.